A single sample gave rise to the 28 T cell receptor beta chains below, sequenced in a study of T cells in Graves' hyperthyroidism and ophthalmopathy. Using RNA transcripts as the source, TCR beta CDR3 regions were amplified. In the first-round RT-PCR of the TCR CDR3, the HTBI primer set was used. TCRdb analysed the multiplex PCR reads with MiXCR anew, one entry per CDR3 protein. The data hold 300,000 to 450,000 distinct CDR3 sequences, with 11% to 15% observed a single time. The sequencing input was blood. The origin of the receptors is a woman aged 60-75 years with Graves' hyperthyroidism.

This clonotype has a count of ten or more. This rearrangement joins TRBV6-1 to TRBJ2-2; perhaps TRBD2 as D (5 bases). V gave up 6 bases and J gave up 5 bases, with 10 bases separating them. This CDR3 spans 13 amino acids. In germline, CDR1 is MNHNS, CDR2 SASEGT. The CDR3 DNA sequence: TGTGCCAGCAGGGACTTTACTACCGGGGAGCTGTTTTTT. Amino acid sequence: CASRDFTTGELFF.

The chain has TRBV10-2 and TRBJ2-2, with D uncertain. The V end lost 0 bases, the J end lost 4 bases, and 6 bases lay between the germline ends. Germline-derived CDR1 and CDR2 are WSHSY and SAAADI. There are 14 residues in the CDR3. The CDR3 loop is CASSESYSTGELFF. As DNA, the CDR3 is TGCGCCAGCAGTGAGTCGTACAGCACCGGGGAGCTGTTTTTT.

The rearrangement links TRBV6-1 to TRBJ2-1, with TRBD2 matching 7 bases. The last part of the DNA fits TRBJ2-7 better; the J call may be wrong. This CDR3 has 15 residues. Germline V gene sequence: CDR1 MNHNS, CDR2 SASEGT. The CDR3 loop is CASRLSGSTYNEQYF. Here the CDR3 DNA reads TGTGCCAGCCGTCTTAGCGGGTCGACCTACAATGAGCAGTACTTC.

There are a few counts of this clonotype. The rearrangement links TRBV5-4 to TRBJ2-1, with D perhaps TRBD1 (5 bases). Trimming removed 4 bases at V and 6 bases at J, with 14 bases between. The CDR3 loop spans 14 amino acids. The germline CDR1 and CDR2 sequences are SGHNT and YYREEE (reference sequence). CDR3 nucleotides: TGTGCCAGCAGCCCCCAGCAGGGCGCCAATGAGCAGTTCTTC. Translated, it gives CASSPQQGANEQFF.

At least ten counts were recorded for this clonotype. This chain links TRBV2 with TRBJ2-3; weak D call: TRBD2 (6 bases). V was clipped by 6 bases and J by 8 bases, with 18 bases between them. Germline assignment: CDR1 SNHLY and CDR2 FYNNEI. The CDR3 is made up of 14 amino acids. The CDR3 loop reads CASSGGRGRGTQYF. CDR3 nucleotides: TGTGCCAGCAGCGGGGGACGCGGTAGGGGTACGCAGTATTTT.

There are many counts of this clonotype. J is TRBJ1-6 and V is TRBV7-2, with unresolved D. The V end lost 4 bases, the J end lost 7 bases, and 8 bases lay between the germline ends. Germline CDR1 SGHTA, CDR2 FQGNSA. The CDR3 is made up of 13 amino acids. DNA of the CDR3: TGTGCCAGCAGCTCCTCCTTCAATTCACCCCTCCACTTT. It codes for CASSSSFNSPLHF.

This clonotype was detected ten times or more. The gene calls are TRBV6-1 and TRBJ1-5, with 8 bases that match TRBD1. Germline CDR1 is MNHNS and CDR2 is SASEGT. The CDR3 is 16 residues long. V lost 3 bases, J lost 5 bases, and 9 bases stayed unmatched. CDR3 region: CASSDTRQGLDQPQHF. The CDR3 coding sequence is TGTGCCAGCAGTGACACCCGACAGGGGTTAGATCAGCCCCAGCATTTT.

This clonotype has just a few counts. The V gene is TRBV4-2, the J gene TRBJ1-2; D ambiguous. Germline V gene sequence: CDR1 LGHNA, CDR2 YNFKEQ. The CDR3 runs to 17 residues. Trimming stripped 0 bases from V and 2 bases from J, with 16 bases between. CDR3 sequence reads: CASSQDRWLRENYGYTF. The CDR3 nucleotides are TGTGCCAGCAGCCAAGATAGGTGGCTGCGGGAAAACTATGGCTACACCTTC.

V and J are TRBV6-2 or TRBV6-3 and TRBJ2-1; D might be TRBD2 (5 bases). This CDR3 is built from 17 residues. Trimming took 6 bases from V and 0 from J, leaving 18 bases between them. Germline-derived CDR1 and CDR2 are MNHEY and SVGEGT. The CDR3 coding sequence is TGTGCCAGCAGCCTGTTCCCACGGGGAAGCTCCTACAATGAGCAGTTCTTC. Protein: CASSLFPRGSSYNEQFF.

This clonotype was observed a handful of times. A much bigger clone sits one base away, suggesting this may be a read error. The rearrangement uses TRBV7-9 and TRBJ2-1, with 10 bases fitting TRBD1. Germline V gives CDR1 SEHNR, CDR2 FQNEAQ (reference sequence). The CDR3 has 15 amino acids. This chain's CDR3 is CTSSSGQGTYNEQFF. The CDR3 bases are TGTACCAGCAGCTCGGGACAGGGGACCTACAATGAGCAGTTCTTC.

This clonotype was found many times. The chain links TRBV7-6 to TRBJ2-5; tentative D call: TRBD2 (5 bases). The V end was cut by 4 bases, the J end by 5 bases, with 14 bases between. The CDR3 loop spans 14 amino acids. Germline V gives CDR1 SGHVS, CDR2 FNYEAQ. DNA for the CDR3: TGTGCCAGCAGCTCCTCGACTAAGTTGGAGACCCAGTACTTC. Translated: CASSSSTKLETQYF.

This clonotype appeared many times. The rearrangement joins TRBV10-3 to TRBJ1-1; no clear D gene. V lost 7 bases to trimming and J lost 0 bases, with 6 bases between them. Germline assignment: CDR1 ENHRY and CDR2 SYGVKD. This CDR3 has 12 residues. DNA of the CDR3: TGTGCCATCAAAACGGTGAACACTGAAGCTTTCTTT. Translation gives CAIKTVNTEAFF.

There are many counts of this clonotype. CDR3 nucleotides: TGTGCCAGCAGCTCAGGACTGGAGAACACTGAAGCTTTCTTT. Translated, it gives CASSSGLENTEAFF. The chain combines TRBV7-8 with TRBJ1-1; D unresolved. The CDR3 consists of 14 residues. The V gene's germline CDR1 is SGHVS and CDR2 FQNEAQ. V was trimmed by 4 bases and J by 1 base, leaving 10 bases between them.

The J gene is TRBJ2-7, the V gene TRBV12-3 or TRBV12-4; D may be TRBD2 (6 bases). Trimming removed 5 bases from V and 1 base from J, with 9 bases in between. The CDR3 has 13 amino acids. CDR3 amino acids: CASSRLDSYEQYF. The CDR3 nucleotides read TGTGCCAGCAGTCGACTAGATTCCTACGAGCAGTACTTC.

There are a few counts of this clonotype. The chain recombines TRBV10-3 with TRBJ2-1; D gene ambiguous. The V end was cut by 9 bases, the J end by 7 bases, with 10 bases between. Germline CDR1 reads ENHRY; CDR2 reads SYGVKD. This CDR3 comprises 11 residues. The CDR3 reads CAIREWNEQFF. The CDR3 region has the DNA TGTGCCATACGCGAATGGAATGAGCAGTTCTTC.

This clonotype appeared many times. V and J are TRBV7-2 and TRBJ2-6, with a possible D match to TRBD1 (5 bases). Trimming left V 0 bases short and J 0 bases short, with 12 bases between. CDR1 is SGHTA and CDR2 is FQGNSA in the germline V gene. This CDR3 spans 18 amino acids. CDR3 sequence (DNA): TGTGCCAGCAGCTTAGCGGCAGGGCCACGCTCTGGGGCCAACGTCCTGACTTTC. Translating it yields CASSLAAGPRSGANVLTF.

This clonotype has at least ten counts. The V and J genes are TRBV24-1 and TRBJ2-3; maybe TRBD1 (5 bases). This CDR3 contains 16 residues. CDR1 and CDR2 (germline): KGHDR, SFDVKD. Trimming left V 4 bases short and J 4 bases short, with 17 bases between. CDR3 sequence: CATSESTGIPADTQYF. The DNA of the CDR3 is TGTGCCACCAGTGAATCTACAGGAATTCCGGCAGATACGCAGTATTTT.

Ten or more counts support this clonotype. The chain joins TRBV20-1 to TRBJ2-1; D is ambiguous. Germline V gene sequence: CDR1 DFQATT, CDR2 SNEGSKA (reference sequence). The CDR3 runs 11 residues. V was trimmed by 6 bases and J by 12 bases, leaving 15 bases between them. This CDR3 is CSATKDGGQFF. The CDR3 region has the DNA TGCAGTGCCACTAAGGACGGTGGGCAGTTCTTC.

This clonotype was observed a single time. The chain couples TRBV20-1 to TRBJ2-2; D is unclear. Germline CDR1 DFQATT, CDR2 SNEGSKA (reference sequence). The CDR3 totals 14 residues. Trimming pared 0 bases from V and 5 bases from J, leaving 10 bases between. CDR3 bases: TGCAGTGCTAGAGATCGTTTAAGGACCGGGGAGCTGTTTTTT. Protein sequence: CSARDRLRTGELFF.

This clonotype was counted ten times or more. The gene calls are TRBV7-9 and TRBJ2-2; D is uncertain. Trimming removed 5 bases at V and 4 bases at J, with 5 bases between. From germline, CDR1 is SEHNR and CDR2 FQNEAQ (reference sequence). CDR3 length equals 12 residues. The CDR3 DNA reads TGTGCCAGCAGCGGAAGCACCGGGGAGCTGTTTTTT. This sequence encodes CASSGSTGELFF.

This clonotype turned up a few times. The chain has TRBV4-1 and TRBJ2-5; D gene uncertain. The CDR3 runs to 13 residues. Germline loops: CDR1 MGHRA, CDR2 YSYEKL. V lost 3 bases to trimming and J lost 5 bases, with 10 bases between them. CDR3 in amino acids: CASSQTSWETQYF. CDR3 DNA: TGCGCCAGCAGCCAGACGTCGTGGGAGACCCAGTACTTC.

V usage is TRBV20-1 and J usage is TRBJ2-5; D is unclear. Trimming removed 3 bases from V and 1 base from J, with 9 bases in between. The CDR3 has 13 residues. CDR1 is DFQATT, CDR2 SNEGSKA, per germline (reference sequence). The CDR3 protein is CSARGYTQETQYF. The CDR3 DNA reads TGCAGTGCTAGGGGCTACACCCAAGAGACCCAGTACTTC.

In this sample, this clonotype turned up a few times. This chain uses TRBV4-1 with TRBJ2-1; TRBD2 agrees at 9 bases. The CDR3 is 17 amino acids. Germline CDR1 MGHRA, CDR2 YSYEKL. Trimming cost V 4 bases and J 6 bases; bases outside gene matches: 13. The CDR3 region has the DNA TGCGCCAGCAGCCCGCGGTCGGCTAGCGGGAAGAGCAATGAGCAGTTCTTC. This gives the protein CASSPRSASGKSNEQFF.

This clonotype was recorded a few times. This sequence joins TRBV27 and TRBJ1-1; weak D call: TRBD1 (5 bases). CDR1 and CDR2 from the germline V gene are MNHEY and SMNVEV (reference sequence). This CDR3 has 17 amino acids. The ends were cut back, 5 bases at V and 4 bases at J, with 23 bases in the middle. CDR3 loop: CASSPYGAPAGVTEAFF. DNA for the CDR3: TGTGCCAGCAGTCCCTACGGGGCACCTGCGGGGGTCACTGAAGCTTTCTTT.

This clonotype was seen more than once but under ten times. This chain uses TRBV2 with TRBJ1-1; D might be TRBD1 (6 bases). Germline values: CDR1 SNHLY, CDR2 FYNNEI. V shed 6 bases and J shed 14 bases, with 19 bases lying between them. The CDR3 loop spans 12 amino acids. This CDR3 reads CASRIRGARGFF. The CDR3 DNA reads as TGTGCCAGCAGGATCAGGGGCGCCAGGGGCTTCTTT.

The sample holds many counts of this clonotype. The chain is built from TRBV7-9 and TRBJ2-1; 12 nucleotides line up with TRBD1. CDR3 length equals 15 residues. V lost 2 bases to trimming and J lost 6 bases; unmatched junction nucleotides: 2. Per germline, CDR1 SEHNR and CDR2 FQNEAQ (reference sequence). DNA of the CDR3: TGTGCCAGCAGCTTACCGGGACAGGGGGCCAATGAGCAGTTCTTC. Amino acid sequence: CASSLPGQGANEQFF.

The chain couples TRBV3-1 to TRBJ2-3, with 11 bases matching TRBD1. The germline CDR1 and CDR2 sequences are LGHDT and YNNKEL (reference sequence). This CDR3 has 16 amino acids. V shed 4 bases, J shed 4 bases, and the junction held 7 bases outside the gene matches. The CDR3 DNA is TGTGCCAGCAGCCCAGGGACAGGGGGGGGGGCAGATACGCAGTATTTT. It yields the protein CASSPGTGGGADTQYF.

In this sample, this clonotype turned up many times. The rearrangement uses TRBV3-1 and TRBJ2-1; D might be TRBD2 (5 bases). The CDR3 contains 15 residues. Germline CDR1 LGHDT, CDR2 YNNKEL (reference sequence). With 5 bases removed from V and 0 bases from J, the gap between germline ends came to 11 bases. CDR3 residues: CASSVLAASYNEQFF. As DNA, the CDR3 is TGTGCCAGCAGCGTCCTAGCAGCCTCCTACAATGAGCAGTTCTTC.